These 6 T cell receptor beta chains were all obtained from the same sample, sequenced in a study of blood T cell repertoires in COVID-19. TCRdb keeps only in-frame clones here, not all; method: immunoSEQ multiplex PCR. The data contain approximately 110,000 clones, 65% to 80% of them singletons. Sample: peripheral blood. The receptors stem from a human donor with acute or convalescent COVID-19. The donor label of this sample is uncertain.

This clone appeared once. The chain combines TRBV6-5 with TRBJ2-7, with D perhaps TRBD2 (5 bases). The CDR3 has 14 residues. Germline V CDR1 and CDR2: MNHEY, SVGAGI. The V gene lost 2 bases and the J gene lost 3 bases, with 11 bases spanning the gap. The CDR3 DNA reads as TGTGCCAGCAGTTACATCGGGGTTGACTACGAGCAGTACTTC. Translation gives CASSYIGVDYEQYF.

The rearrangement joins TRBV6-5 to TRBJ2-1; perhaps TRBD2 as D (6 bases). Looked up from germline, CDR1 is MNHEY and CDR2 is SVGAGI. The CDR3 has 13 amino acids. The CDR3: CAWRGGVYNEQFF. DNA for the CDR3: TGTGCGTGGCGGGGCGGGGTTTACAATGAGCAGTTCTTC.

This sequence joins TRBV20-1 and TRBJ2-5, with a possible D match to TRBD1 (6 bases). CDR1 DFQATT and CDR2 SNEGSKA come from the germline V gene (reference sequence). V lost 3 bases to trimming and J lost 5 bases, with 25 bases between them. This CDR3 has 17 residues. The CDR3, as DNA: TGCAGTGCTAGTGATCGGGACACAGGAGGTGGTCTTGAGACCCAGTACTTC. It is translated as CSASDRDTGGGLETQYF.

This clone was detected a few times. The chain couples TRBV19 to TRBJ1-4, with 7 bases fitting TRBD1. Looked up from germline, CDR1 is LNHDA and CDR2 is SQIVND (reference sequence). This CDR3 comprises 15 residues. V dropped 8 bases and J dropped 3; count of bases not matched to a gene: 9. The CDR3 sequence: CASVDPGQSNEKLFF. In nucleotides, the CDR3 is TGTGCCAGTGTAGACCCGGGACAGTCTAATGAAAAACTGTTTTTT. Looking up the rest from reference TRBV19 and TRBJ1-4 gives the full variable domain: DGGITQSPKYLFRKEGQNVTLSCEQNLNHDAMYWYRQDPGQGLRLIYYSQIVNDFQKGDIAEGYSVSREKKESFPLTVTSAQKNPTAFYLCASVDPGQSNEKLFFGSGTQLSVL.

This chain connects TRBV4-1 to TRBJ1-4; D gene ambiguous. CDR3 size: 14 residues. CDR1 is MGHRA, CDR2 YSYEKL, per germline. V was clipped by 4 bases and J by 5 bases, with 11 bases between them. DNA for the CDR3: TGCGCCAGCAGCCCCTCCGGCGGGAATGAAAAACTGTTTTTT. Protein product: CASSPSGGNEKLFF.

In its sample, this clone was seen many times. The V and J genes are TRBV28 and TRBJ2-1, with 9 bases fitting TRBD2. Germline CDR1 and CDR2: MDHEN and SYDVKM. V shed 4 bases, J shed 4 bases, and the junction held 11 bases outside the gene matches. There are 17 residues in the CDR3. CDR3: CASSSLSSGVSYNEQFF. CDR3 nucleotide sequence: TGTGCCAGCAGTTCACTCTCTAGCGGGGTTTCTTACAATGAGCAGTTCTTC.